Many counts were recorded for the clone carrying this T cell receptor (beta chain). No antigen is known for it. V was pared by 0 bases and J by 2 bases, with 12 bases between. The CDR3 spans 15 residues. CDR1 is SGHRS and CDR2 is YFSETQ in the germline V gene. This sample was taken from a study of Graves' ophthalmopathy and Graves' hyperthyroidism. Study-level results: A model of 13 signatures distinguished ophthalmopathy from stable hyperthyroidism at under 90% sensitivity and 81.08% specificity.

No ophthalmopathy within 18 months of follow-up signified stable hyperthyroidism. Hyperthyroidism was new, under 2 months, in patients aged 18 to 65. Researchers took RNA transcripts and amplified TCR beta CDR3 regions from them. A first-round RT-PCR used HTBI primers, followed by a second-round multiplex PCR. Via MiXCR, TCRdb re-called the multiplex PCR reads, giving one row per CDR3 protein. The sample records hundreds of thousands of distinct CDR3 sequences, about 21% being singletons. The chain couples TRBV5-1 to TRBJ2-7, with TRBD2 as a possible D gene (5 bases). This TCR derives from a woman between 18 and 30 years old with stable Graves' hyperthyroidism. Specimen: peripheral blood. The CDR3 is CASSLDGSAAYEQYF. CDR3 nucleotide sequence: TGCGCCAGCAGCTTGGATGGGAGCGCCGCCTACGAGCAGTACTTC. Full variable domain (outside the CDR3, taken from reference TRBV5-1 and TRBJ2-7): KAGVTQTPRYLIKTRGQQVTLSCSPISGHRSVSWYQQTPGQGLQFLFEYFSETQRNKGNFPGRFSGRQFSNSRSEMNVSTLELGDSALYLCASSLDGSAAYEQYFGPGTRLTVT.